This T cell receptor beta chain was documented in a study of T cell responses to AZD1222 COVID-19 vaccine (dated by TCRdb to the early 2020s). For the wider study: Because spike-specific TCR depth and breadth did not differ between the two schedules, AZD1222 recipients who got a second dose at roughly 4 weeks were pooled with those who got a second dose at roughly 12 weeks. Trial participants were enrolled into age subgroups of 18-55, 56-69 and 70-plus years, which contained 148, 28 and 57 TCR-sequenced participants, respectively. TCR sequencing was performed for roughly 240 trial participants, of whom roughly 200 were given two doses of AZD1222 and some 26 were given two doses of MenACWY control vaccine.

The CDR3 regions of human TCRbeta chains were subjected to immunosequencing. On the authors' methods: TCRs in the repertoires were compared against a reference library of SARS-CoV-2-specific TCRs that had been generated with the MIRA antigen-specificity platform. Breadth meant the fraction of unique TCRs that were SARS-CoV-2-associated, whereas depth meant the fraction of total T cells that were SARS-CoV-2-associated. Using the MIRA data, each spike-specific TCR was mapped to the spike region that the TCR reacts to and placed in a CD4 or CD8 class. Log10-transformed breadth and depth values were compared by one-way ANOVA with Sidak's multiple comparisons tests. TCRdb re-hosts the immuneACCESS table, in-frame sequences only. Its copies lack some clones; in the studies checked, an unresolved V gene accounts for under half of them, and the cause for the rest is not known. D and trimming come from the DNA, and the V and J calls and clone size come from that table. The sample table holds about 99,000 clones, of which over 85% were seen once. In total, the top ten clones hold approximately 5% of the sample.

Study-wide conclusions, independent of this receptor: Spike-specific TCR breadth and depth rose significantly after two AZD1222 doses compared with day 0 and with MenACWY recipients. Participants were mostly white British and included more females than males, and it was suggested by the authors that clonal diversity may have been underestimated. Reportedly, almost half of the unique spike-specific TCRs recognized epitopes lying outside the regions that are mutated in the B.1.351 and B.1.1.7 variants. Only five to seven AZD1222 recipients were SARS-CoV-2 seropositive at baseline, limiting conclusions about previously exposed vaccinees. The 56-69-year group was small, and its depth increase did not reach significance, likely because of low power. CD4 TCRs associated with the vaccine covered the entire spike protein, and the dominant responses were in regions 160-218 and 743-854. Because no day 14 peak-response samples were available, repertoires were characterized only after the peak T cell response.

In this sample, this clone turned up once. Its recognized antigen is unknown. No per-base quality is available; no much larger clone lies one base away. According to the germline V gene, CDR1 reads LGHNA and CDR2 reads YNFKEQ. The CDR3 spans 17 residues, from the cysteine through the phenylalanine. Solely the CDR3 DNA is kept, with 51 bases framed from the first base. Trimming removed 2 bases from V and 8 bases from J; the gene matches leave 10 bases unexplained. The label giving this sample's time point can be read as: baseline before first vaccination. Vaccinee samples came from UK trials COV001 and COV002, including a single-blind randomized controlled phase 2/3 trial of AZD1222 (ChAdOx1 nCoV-19) in healthy adults. For TCRbeta chain sequencing, PBMC samples were collected from trial participants at day 0 and at day 28 after the second dose.

The sequence is built from TRBV4-2 and TRBJ2-1, with 12 middle bases fitting TRBD1. The receptor was isolated from an adult in good health. Sample: peripheral blood, taken on day 0 of AZD1222 vaccination. The CDR3 has the sequence CASSQPPGTGGGYEQFF. The nucleotide sequence reads TGTGCCAGCAGCCAACCCCCGGGGACAGGGGGCGGCTATGAGCAGTTCTTC.